This TCR beta chain is from a study of shared clonotypes between healthy human individuals. On the study more broadly: Contributing individuals were a couple of females and three males aged 18 to 49.

A remark on this clone: What it recognizes is unknown.

Produced via immunoSEQ multiplex PCR; TCRdb's table is partial and in-frame only. The data show some 2.1 million clones, with about 94% seen just once and 1% to 1.3% held by the top ten. Germline loops: CDR1 MNHEY, CDR2 SMNVEV (reference sequence). The germline V and J ends were trimmed by 10 bases and 4 bases, with 16 bases remaining between them. The CDR3 totals 13 residues. Positively selected for CCR7, the CD45RO-negative cells used as naive CD8 cells excluded terminally differentiated effector memory CD45RA+ cells. General study findings and limits: The donor pool, a small one, limited the genetic and exposure-history diversity represented. Sequencing depth was expected to affect clonotype sharing among donors.

The sequenced sample consisted of naive CD8+ T cells sorted from blood. The rearrangement uses TRBV27 and TRBJ2-5; D ambiguous. The sequence came from a man aged 18 to 29 in good health. This CDR3 is CATTPSQGETQYF. DNA of the CDR3: TGTGCCACCACTCCGTCCCAAGGAGAGACCCAGTACTTC.